This T cell receptor beta chain was found in a study of shared clonotypes between healthy human individuals (dated by TCRdb to 2018 to 2021). With regard to the full study: The cohort comprised two women and three men aged 18 to 49 years. For each donor, CD4 naive and CD4 memory were each run on three plates, CD8 naive on two plates, and CD8 memory on one plate. The study deeply sequenced blood TCR repertoires of about five healthy adults to estimate repertoire size and the extent of clonotype sharing between individuals. To increase sequencing depth and limit assay-specific biases, different laboratories used diverse techniques to prepare libraries and sequence TCR repertoires. Each donor's leukapheresis produced roughly between roughly 0.94 and 9.5 billion PBMCs. Study-wide conclusions, independent of this receptor: Pairwise subsampling led to the expectation that sequencing depth would affect the degree of clonotype sharing among donors. Across a few donors, around 5.4% of naive CD4, around 3.3% of naive CD8, roughly 2.3% of memory CD4, and about 0.4% of memory CD8 clonotypes were shared. Because the study included a small number of donors, the genetic and exposure-history diversity represented was limited. Rarefaction of sorted-subset datasets indicated incomplete sequencing despite the large sequencing depth. Sampling was limited to blood, and TCR repertoires in tissue likely differ from TCR repertoires in blood. Higher generation probabilities were observed for clonotypes shared by all four sorted-subset donors than for non-shared clonotypes. Larger estimated clonotype richness was generally found for naive subsets than for memory subsets.

In regard to this clone: The specificity of this receptor is unknown. No base-level quality is on record; no much larger clone is a single base apart.

Using the deep immunoSEQ assay, multiplex PCR amplified TCR CDR3 regions from genomic DNA. Genomic DNA extracted from each cell subset was distributed evenly over all wells of several immunoSEQ 96-well plates, and each plate served as one replicate. For sorted subsets, each replicate PCR was loaded with 200 ng genomic DNA, equivalent to 25,000 to 35,000 T cell genomes. Purified libraries were measured with a Qubit 3.0 fluorometer, size-checked on a Bioanalyzer 2100, and measured again with the KAPA Library Quantification kit. Every immunoSEQ 96-well plate was sequenced on a dedicated single-read 150-cycle Illumina NextSeq 550 flow cell. In the original analysis: Because the immunoSEQ output included only junctional sequences and no quality scores, the filtering could not be the same as the filtering used for full-length reads. Sequences were annotated with PyIR, a Python wrapper for IgBLAST v1.9, and V/J genes and CDR3 were assigned using IMGT germline references. Reads with weak V/J assignments (E-value above 1e-6), missing CDR3, stop codons, out-of-frame junctions, or ambiguous translated residues were removed. V3J clonotypes were defined as sequences sharing the same inferred V gene, J gene, and CDR3 amino acid sequence. Percentage overlap between repertoires was computed as shared unique clonotypes divided by the size of the smaller repertoire. Three approaches were used to assess repertoire richness: RTK rarefaction, the Chao1 estimator, and Recon v2.1 estimates of unobserved clonotypes. Generation probabilities were computed with OLGA for all TCRbeta clonotypes obtained by the gDNA method from four donors. TCRdb holds this immuneACCESS table with in-frame rearrangements only. Some clones are missing; in checked studies, unresolved V genes explain under half, and the rest has no known cause. Clone size and V and J calls were adopted from that table, with D and trimming inferred from the DNA. The sample includes about 2.4 million clones, with around 90% observed a single time. The ten biggest clones cover over 0.12% of the sample.

Healthy HIV-negative adults with no recently reported acute infections or vaccinations were included as donors. All donors were Caucasian adults living in Nashville, Tennessee, USA. CD4+ T cells were enriched by magnetic negative selection, after which naive cells were positively selected on CD45RA and the negative fraction was taken as the memory subset. Blood was obtained by leukapheresis, after which PBMCs were separated by Ficoll-Histopaque density gradient centrifugation and cryopreserved in liquid nitrogen vapor phase. Purity and quantity of every magnetically sorted T cell population were checked by analytical flow cytometry. Genomic DNA was isolated from each sorted fraction and quantified by UV absorbance on a Nanodrop 2000c. For this chain, trimming is 3 bases at the V end and 2 bases at the J end, and the number of junction bases without a gene match is 7. CDR1 is given as SGHAT and CDR2 as FQNNGV, both from the germline V gene. The CDR3 has 16 amino acids, counting the end cysteine and phenylalanine. Left in the record is the CDR3 DNA by itself, 48 bases read in frame from the first base.

This TCR was recovered from a man between 18 and 29 years old in good health. Recombination linked TRBV11-2 to TRBJ1-3; 7 junctional bases match TRBD1. Sequences were obtained from naive CD4+ T cells sorted from blood. Per the publication, the cell subset or site label means: CD45RA+ positively selected. Here is the DNA: TGTGCCAGCAGCTTCGACAGGGAGAGGGCTGGAAACACCATATATTTT. Protein translation: CASSFDRERAGNTIYF.